Shown below are 32 T cell receptor beta chains from a single sample sequenced in a study of T-cell reconstitution after alpha-beta-depleted transplantation in children. Unique molecular identifiers were incorporated into the prepared TCRbeta library. TCRdb redid the calling of the PCR reads with MiXCR, one entry per CDR3 protein. Here the sample spans some 350,000 distinct CDR3 sequences, 10% to 13% being singletons. The source was PBMCs from the stem cell graft donor, collected from the stem cell graft. All receptors derive from a human donor who donated a stem cell graft to a child with acute lymphoblastic leukemia.

In this sample, this clonotype turned up many times. The chain joins TRBV25-1 to TRBJ1-3; D unclear. The CDR3 extends over 17 amino acids. Germline CDR1 reads MGHDK; CDR2 reads SYGVNS. V lost 2 bases to trimming and J lost 0 bases, with 14 bases between them. CDR3 DNA sequence: TGTGCCAGCAGTGAAAGGCGTGGCGGCACCTCTGGAAACACCATATATTTT. It yields the protein CASSERRGGTSGNTIYF. Combining the CDR3 with reference TRBV25-1 and TRBJ1-3 gives the whole variable domain EADIYQTPRYLVIGTGKKITLECSQTMGHDKMYWYQQDPGMELHLIHYSYGVNSTEKGDLSSESTVSRIRTEHFPLTLESARPSHTSQYLCASSERRGGTSGNTIYFGEGSWLTVV.

The rearrangement links TRBV4-1 to TRBJ1-4; D uncertain. V shed 7 bases and J shed 4 bases, with 10 bases lying between them. Germline CDR1 is MGHRA and CDR2 is YSYEKL. The length of the CDR3 is 13 residues. The CDR3 spells CASKTDLNEKLFF. The CDR3 DNA reads TGCGCCAGCAAAACGGATCTTAATGAAAAACTGTTTTTT.

This clonotype was detected only a few times. This chain joins TRBV7-2 and TRBJ1-2; weak D call: TRBD1 (6 bases). The germline V gene encodes CDR1 SGHTA and CDR2 FQGNSA. The CDR3 extends over 15 amino acids. V was cut by 8 bases and J by 6 bases, with 22 bases left in between. CDR3 residues: CASPYPQGRGNGYTF. The DNA for the CDR3 is TGTGCCAGCCCCTACCCACAGGGCAGGGGAAATGGCTACACCTTC.

This clonotype was seen a handful of times. The chain is built from TRBV15 and TRBJ2-2; TRBD2 matches 9 bases. Germline assignment: CDR1 LNHNV and CDR2 YYDKDF (reference sequence). Losses at the gene ends were 4 bases for V and 1 base for J; bases not matched to a gene: 13. This CDR3 spans 19 amino acids. CDR3 in DNA: TGTGCCACCAGCACCTTTCCAGAGCTAGCGGGATTGAACACCGGGGAGCTGTTTTTT. Protein product: CATSTFPELAGLNTGELFF.

This clonotype was found many times. The chain uses TRBV28 and TRBJ2-7; TRBD2 matches 7 bases. The germline gives CDR1 MDHEN, CDR2 SYDVKM. The CDR3 loop spans 13 amino acids. Trimming at V came to 3 bases and at J to 5 bases, leaving 4 bases not matched to a gene. The CDR3 loop reads CASSFGGSNEQYF. In nucleotides, the CDR3 is TGTGCCAGCAGTTTTGGCGGGAGTAACGAGCAGTACTTC.

This clonotype was counted a few times. CDR3 region: CASTSLGTRRGETQYF. CDR3 bases: TGTGCCAGCACCTCCCTCGGTACCAGGCGAGGGGAGACCCAGTACTTC. The chain recombines TRBV7-2 with TRBJ2-5; a weak D match, TRBD2 (5 bases). Trimming took 7 bases from V and 5 from J, leaving 23 bases between them. The germline CDR1 and CDR2 sequences are SGHTA and FQGNSA. This CDR3 is built from 16 residues.

This clonotype was detected a few times. V usage is TRBV7-3 and J usage is TRBJ2-7; D unresolved. Germline V lookup: CDR1 SGHTA, CDR2 FQGTGA. This CDR3 has 17 residues. Trimming shortened V by 4 bases and J by 0 bases, and 19 bases separated the two germline ends. The CDR3 region is CASSYVGYGGPSYEQYF. CDR3 coding DNA: TGTGCCAGCAGCTACGTCGGTTATGGCGGTCCCTCCTACGAGCAGTACTTC.

This clonotype was seen only a few times. This chain links TRBV7-2 with TRBJ1-2, with a weak D call TRBD1 (5 bases). The CDR3 totals 14 residues. Germline assignment: CDR1 SGHTA and CDR2 FQGNSA. Trimming removed 5 bases at V and 8 bases at J, with 18 bases between. Written as DNA, the CDR3 is TGTGCCAGCAGCGGCCTGGGGCAGGGCCGCGGCTACACCTTC. It is translated as CASSGLGQGRGYTF.

The chain recombines TRBV21-1 with TRBJ2-7; the table assigns TRBD2, which was not confirmed against the DNA. TRBV21-1 is listed as a pseudogene. The CDR3 has 18 amino acids. CDR3 sequence reads: CASIKRESSGRDSYEQYF. The CDR3 DNA sequence: TGTGCCAGCATCAAAAGAGAATCTAGCGGGAGGGACTCCTACGAGCAGTACTTC.

CDR3 nucleotide sequence: TGTGCCAGCACCCTCCTTCGGAATCAGCCCCAGCATTTT. It is translated as CASTLLRNQPQHF. The gene calls are TRBV12-3 or TRBV12-4 and TRBJ1-5; D unclear. The CDR3 consists of 13 residues. Deletions cut 7 bases from V and 4 bases from J, with 11 bases between.

This clonotype was seen more than once but under ten times. This chain connects TRBV5-1 to TRBJ2-3; TRBD1 agrees at 7 bases. The CDR3 extends over 18 amino acids. Germline CDR1 SGHRS, CDR2 YFSETQ. Losses at the gene ends were 2 bases for V and 1 base for J; bases not matched to a gene: 13. The CDR3 sequence: CASSLQGPGGARTDTQYF. CDR3 DNA sequence: TGCGCCAGCAGCTTACAGGGGCCCGGCGGAGCCCGCACAGATACGCAGTATTTT.

This clonotype turned up a few times. The chain uses TRBV9 and TRBJ2-7; the D is unclear. The CDR3 runs 13 residues. Germline assignment: CDR1 SGDLS and CDR2 YYNGEE. Trimming cost V 0 bases and J 3 bases, with 7 bases left between them. The CDR3 region is CASSVDHDYEQYF. As DNA, the CDR3 is TGTGCCAGCAGCGTAGACCATGACTACGAGCAGTACTTC.

The chain has TRBV4-1 and TRBJ2-7; 8 bases match TRBD1. Looked up from germline, CDR1 is MGHRA and CDR2 is YSYEKL. The CDR3 consists of 16 residues. V shed 2 bases, J shed 3 bases, and the junction held 9 bases outside the gene matches. The CDR3 DNA sequence: TGCGCCAGCAGCCAAACCGCGGGGACAGGCTTCTACGAGCAGTACTTC. It translates to CASSQTAGTGFYEQYF.

The sample holds a few counts of this clonotype. This sequence joins TRBV7-9 and TRBJ2-1; the match to TRBD2 covers 11 bases. This CDR3 has 15 amino acids. Germline V lookup: CDR1 SEHNR, CDR2 FQNEAQ (reference sequence). Trimming cost V 5 bases and J 9 bases; bases outside gene matches: 9. As DNA, the CDR3 is TGTGCCAGCAGCCGAATAGCGGGAGGGCCGCTTGAGCAGTTCTTC. Residues: CASSRIAGGPLEQFF.

This clonotype turned up a few times. The chain couples TRBV12-3 or TRBV12-4 to TRBJ1-3; maybe TRBD1 (6 bases). V was shortened by 0 bases and J by 3 bases, with 9 bases between the two germline ends. CDR3 size: 15 residues. The CDR3 loop reads CASSLATGSGNTIYF. CDR3 nucleotides: TGTGCCAGCAGTTTAGCCACAGGGAGTGGAAACACCATATATTTT.

This clonotype was observed at least ten times. Written as DNA, the CDR3 is TGCGCCAGCAGCACCATCCCCGGACAGATTACGACAGATACGCAGTATTTT. Amino acid sequence: CASSTIPGQITTDTQYF. The V call is TRBV5-1, the J call TRBJ2-3; D might be TRBD1 (6 bases). CDR1 is SGHRS and CDR2 is YFSETQ in the germline V gene. V lost 4 bases to trimming and J lost 3 bases, with 21 bases between them. This CDR3 contains 17 residues.

This clonotype occurred many times. This chain links TRBV5-1 with TRBJ1-5; D not certain. This CDR3 is 15 amino acids long. Germline V lookup: CDR1 SGHRS, CDR2 YFSETQ. Trimming shortened V by 5 bases and J by 3 bases, and 15 bases separated the two germline ends. The CDR3, as DNA: TGCGCCAGCAGACCCGGGAGTTCGTTCAATCAGCCCCAGCATTTT. The encoded protein is CASRPGSSFNQPQHF.

V usage is TRBV20-1 and J usage is TRBJ1-5, with 7 bases lining up with TRBD1. CDR1 DFQATT and CDR2 SNEGSKA come from the germline V gene (reference sequence). With V trimmed by 2 bases and J by 5 bases, 9 bases remained unmatched. This CDR3 has 15 residues. CDR3 in DNA: TGCAGTGCTAGAAAGACAGGGACGAGGTATCAGCCCCAGCATTTT. Encoded protein: CSARKTGTRYQPQHF.

This chain connects TRBV5-1 to TRBJ1-2; D gene ambiguous. CDR3 length: 13 residues. Trimming took off 0 bases at V and 6 bases at J, with 9 bases between the two ends. Germline CDR1 and CDR2: SGHRS and YFSETQ. CDR3 amino acids: CASSLDPSDGYTF. The CDR3 DNA reads as TGCGCCAGCAGCTTGGATCCAAGTGATGGCTACACCTTC.

The V gene is TRBV29-1, the J gene TRBJ2-7; the match to TRBD1 covers 7 bases. Germline V gene sequence: CDR1 SQVTM, CDR2 ANQGSEA. V trimming: 7 bases; J trimming: 3 bases; junction bases outside the gene matches: 12. This CDR3 has 14 residues. CDR3: CSASTGARVYEQYF. The CDR3 DNA sequence: TGCAGCGCCTCAACAGGGGCCCGGGTCTACGAGCAGTACTTC.

This clonotype showed up just a few times. J is TRBJ2-7 and V is TRBV27; 7 nucleotides match TRBD1. The germline V gene has CDR1 MNHEY and CDR2 SMNVEV (reference sequence). The V gene end was trimmed by 4 bases and the J gene end by 2 bases; junction bases not matched to a gene: 5. The CDR3 length is 14 residues. CDR3 sequence reads: CASSSRQGPYEQYF. DNA for the CDR3: TGTGCCAGCAGTTCTCGACAGGGCCCCTACGAGCAGTACTTC.

The chain is built from TRBV15 and TRBJ2-1, with 7 bases matching TRBD2. Germline trimming cut 0 bases from V and 3 bases from J; bases unmatched to any gene: 8. This CDR3 has 17 residues. Germline loops: CDR1 LNHNV, CDR2 YYDKDF (reference sequence). The CDR3 region has the DNA TGTGCCACCAGCAGAGATTCTGCGGGAGTGGGCTACAATGAGCAGTTCTTC. This gives the protein CATSRDSAGVGYNEQFF. The entire variable domain, with the rest obtained from reference TRBV15 and TRBJ2-1, is as follows: DAMVIQNPRYQVTQFGKPVTLSCSQTLNHNVMYWYQQKSSQAPKLLFHYYDKDFNNEADTPDNFQSRRPNTSFCFLDIRSPGLGDTAMYLCATSRDSAGVGYNEQFFGPGTRLTVL.

The chain recombines TRBV4-1 with TRBJ2-3; D not certain. CDR1 is MGHRA, CDR2 YSYEKL, per germline. There are 12 residues in the CDR3. V dropped 4 bases and J dropped 8 bases, with 10 bases sitting between them. The CDR3 loop is CASSLPSGTQYF. CDR3 sequence (DNA): TGCGCCAGCAGCCTTCCGAGTGGTACGCAGTATTTT.

This clonotype has ten or more counts. The V and J genes are TRBV7-9 and TRBJ2-1, with 9 bases fitting TRBD2. V dropped 4 bases and J dropped 8; count of bases not matched to a gene: 9. CDR1 and CDR2 (germline): SEHNR, FQNEAQ (reference sequence). The CDR3 length is 15 residues. The CDR3 DNA reads as TGTGCCAGCAGCTATAGCGGGAGTAACGGGGATGAGCAGTTCTTC. It specifies CASSYSGSNGDEQFF.

This clonotype was seen many times. The V gene is TRBV7-2, the J gene TRBJ2-1; D not resolved. From germline, CDR1 is SGHTA and CDR2 FQGNSA. V dropped 0 bases and J dropped 0 bases, with 6 bases sitting between them. This CDR3 has 15 amino acids. CDR3 nucleotides: TGTGCCAGCAGCTTAGCGCCTAGCTCCTACAATGAGCAGTTCTTC. It is translated as CASSLAPSSYNEQFF.

V is TRBV20-1 and J is TRBJ2-7; 9 bases are a match to TRBD2. With V trimmed by 2 bases and J by 7 bases, 12 bases remained unmatched. CDR3 length: 15 residues. Germline CDR1 DFQATT, CDR2 SNEGSKA (reference sequence). The CDR3 DNA reads as TGCAGTGCTAGATCAGCGGCGGGAGGGCCAGGGGAGCAGTACTTC. Its translation is CSARSAAGGPGEQYF.

The gene calls are TRBV12-3 or TRBV12-4 and TRBJ2-4; 10 bases align to TRBD2. The CDR3 totals 15 residues. Trimming cost V 7 bases and J 7 bases; bases outside gene matches: 10. CDR3 coding DNA: TGTGCCAGCACCCTCCTAGCGGGAGAAGGTAACATTCAGTACTTC. Translation: CASTLLAGEGNIQYF.

The rearrangement uses TRBV6-4 and TRBJ2-2, with 8 nucleotides matching TRBD1. Germline V lookup: CDR1 MRHNA, CDR2 SNTAGT. The CDR3 has 15 residues. V dropped 5 bases and J dropped 3; count of bases not matched to a gene: 5. CDR3 region: CASSRDRGHTGELFF. CDR3 DNA: TGTGCCAGCAGTCGCGACAGGGGTCACACCGGGGAGCTGTTTTTT.

About this clonotype itself: At one end, the junction sequence differs from germline, possibly due to a read error. This chain joins TRBV29-1 and TRBJ1-1; maybe TRBD1 (6 bases). The CDR3 is 14 residues long. Per the germline V gene, CDR1 is SQVTM and CDR2 is ANQGSEA. The DNA for the CDR3 is TGCAGCGTTGAAGCAGGGGATCTCAACACTGACGCTTTCTTT. Its protein product is CSVEAGDLNTDAFF.

This clonotype was counted a few times. The chain uses TRBV27 and TRBJ2-7; 11 bases fit TRBD1. The V gene end was trimmed by 6 bases and the J gene end by 3 bases; junction bases not matched to a gene: 7. The germline V gene has CDR1 MNHEY and CDR2 SMNVEV (reference sequence). The CDR3 sequence is 15 residues long. In nucleotides, the CDR3 is TGTGCCAGCAGCCTCCGGACAGGGGGCTTCTACGAGCAGTACTTC. Translated, it gives CASSLRTGGFYEQYF.

The chain couples TRBV30 to TRBJ1-6; D gene unclear. Trimming took 1 base from V and 12 from J, leaving 16 bases between them. CDR3 size: 14 residues. Looked up from germline, CDR1 is GTSNPN and CDR2 is SVGIG (reference sequence). The CDR3 nucleotides are TGTGCCTGGAGTGGGGAAGGGATGAAGAAACCCCTCCACTTT. Protein sequence: CAWSGEGMKKPLHF.

This clonotype was observed a handful of times. The V gene is TRBV5-1, the J gene TRBJ2-7, with D possibly TRBD1 on 6 matching bases. V was shortened by 4 bases and J by 1 base, with 15 bases between the two germline ends. From germline, CDR1 is SGHRS and CDR2 YFSETQ. The CDR3 sequence is 15 residues long. CDR3 DNA: TGCGCCAGCAGCCGTTACAGGGCTGTATCCTACGAGCAGTACTTC. Its translation is CASSRYRAVSYEQYF.